Here is one T cell receptor (beta chain) with its context. Its antigen remains unknown. Vbeta (60) and Jbeta (13) primers were used in the PCR. The table came from immunoSEQ multiplex PCR; TCRdb's copy has only in-frame clones and leaves some out. The table includes around 67,000 clones, around 70% detected once. This sample is part of a study of cytomegalovirus exposure and HLA in healthy donors. Findings and limits, study-wide: Roughly even sequencing depth across donors was the assumption behind the presence/absence analyses.

This TCR was sampled from a woman in her 30s in good health and CMV-seropositive. The material sequenced was PBMCs.

CDR3 in amino acids: CASSTQGAQRKRGYTF. In DNA form, the CDR3 reads TGTGCCAGCAGCACCCAGGGGGCGCAGCGAAAGCGTGGCTACACCTTC. The gene calls are TRBV2 and TRBJ1-2, with 8 positions matching TRBD1. This CDR3 contains 16 residues. The germline V gene has CDR1 SNHLY and CDR2 FYNNEI. V lost 6 bases and J lost 7; bases outside the gene matches: 16.